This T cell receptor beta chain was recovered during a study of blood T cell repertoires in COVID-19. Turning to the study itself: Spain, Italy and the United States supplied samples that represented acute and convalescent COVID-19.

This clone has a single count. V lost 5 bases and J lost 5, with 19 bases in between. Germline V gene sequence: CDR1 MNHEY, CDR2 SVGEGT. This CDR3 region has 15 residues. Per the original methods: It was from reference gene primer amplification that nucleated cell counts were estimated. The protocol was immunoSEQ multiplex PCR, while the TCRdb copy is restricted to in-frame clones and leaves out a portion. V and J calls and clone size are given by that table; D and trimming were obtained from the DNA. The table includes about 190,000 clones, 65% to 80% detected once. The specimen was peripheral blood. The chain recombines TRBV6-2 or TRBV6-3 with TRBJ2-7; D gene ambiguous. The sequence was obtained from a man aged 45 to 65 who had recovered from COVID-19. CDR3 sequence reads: CASSPELSGWNEQYF. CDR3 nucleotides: TGTGCCAGCAGTCCCGAGTTGTCGGGTTGGAACGAGCAGTACTTC.